The next 16 T cell receptor beta chains were all read from a single sample in a study of blood T cell repertoires in COVID-19. Assay: immunoSEQ multiplex PCR; the TCRdb copy retains only in-frame clones and omits some. The sample has about 210,000 clones, about 88% seen once. Sequences were obtained from peripheral blood. All receptors come from a man in his 70s with acute or convalescent COVID-19.

V gene TRBV2 combines with J gene TRBJ1-5; tentatively, D is TRBD1 (5 bases). The CDR3 is 15 amino acids. The V gene's germline CDR1 is SNHLY and CDR2 FYNNEI. Trimming stripped 3 bases from V and 6 bases from J, with 15 bases between. CDR3 coding DNA: TGTGCCAGCAGTGAGGAGCAGGGATTAACTCAGCCCCAGCATTTT. It encodes CASSEEQGLTQPQHF.

V gene TRBV28 combines with J gene TRBJ2-5; TRBD1 is a possible D gene (7 bases). The germline CDR1 and CDR2 sequences are MDHEN and SYDVKM. Trimming pared 9 bases from V and 5 bases from J, leaving 16 bases between. The CDR3 spans 13 residues. In DNA form, the CDR3 reads TGTGCCAGTCGGGAACAGGGGAGGGAGACCCAGTACTTC. Translation gives CASREQGRETQYF.

This chain joins TRBV4-2 and TRBJ2-3; 10 bases fit TRBD2. Per the germline V gene, CDR1 is LGHNA and CDR2 is YNFKEQ. This CDR3 contains 17 residues. The V segment lost 0 bases and the J segment 3 bases; nucleotides outside the gene matches: 6. In DNA form, the CDR3 reads TGTGCCAGCAGCCAAGAAAGGCAGCGGGAGGGGACAGATACGCAGTATTTT. Amino acids: CASSQERQREGTDTQYF.

The chain has TRBV6-5 and TRBJ2-7, with D possibly being TRBD2 (6 bases). The CDR3 spans 15 residues. The V end lost 4 bases, the J end lost 0 bases, and 13 bases lay between the germline ends. In germline, CDR1 is MNHEY, CDR2 SVGAGI. The DNA of the CDR3 is TGTGCCAGCAGTTCGGGACTCTCGAGCTCCTACGAGCAGTACTTC. It encodes CASSSGLSSSYEQYF.

V usage is TRBV10-3 and J usage is TRBJ2-7; tentatively, D is TRBD2 (6 bases). This CDR3 is 14 amino acids long. The V end was cut by 3 bases, the J end by 5 bases, with 14 bases between. Germline V gene data show CDR1 as ENHRY and CDR2 as SYGVKD. The CDR3 sequence: CAISERGSLDEQYF. CDR3 sequence (DNA): TGTGCCATCAGTGAACGGGGGAGTTTGGACGAGCAGTACTTC.

The chain recombines TRBV6-1 with TRBJ1-2; 10 bases match TRBD1. Looked up from germline, CDR1 is MNHNS and CDR2 is SASEGT. The junction had 15 bases not matched to a gene; V was cut back by 2 bases and J by 0 bases. This CDR3 has 20 amino acids. CDR3 sequence reads: CASSENVYHRGQGTNYGYTF. The CDR3, as DNA: TGTGCCAGCAGTGAAAACGTCTATCACCGGGGACAGGGGACTAACTATGGCTACACCTTC.

The chain couples TRBV6-4 to TRBJ2-1, with 11 bases identical to TRBD2. This CDR3 has 13 residues. Germline CDR1 is MRHNA and CDR2 is SNTAGT. V shed 4 bases, J shed 10 bases, and the junction held 3 bases outside the gene matches. CDR3 bases: TGTGCCAGCAGTGGACTAGCGGGAAGGGAGCAGTTCTTC. Its protein product is CASSGLAGREQFF.

The count of this clone is one. The J gene is TRBJ1-3, the V gene TRBV5-1; 7 positions match TRBD1. This CDR3 is 17 amino acids long. With V trimmed by 0 bases and J by 2 bases, 8 bases remained unmatched. Germline loops: CDR1 SGHRS, CDR2 YFSETQ. The CDR3 protein is CASSLVGTAVPGNTIYF. The CDR3 region has the DNA TGCGCCAGCAGCTTGGTGGGGACAGCTGTCCCTGGAAACACCATATATTTT.

Points on this clone: The sample contains more than one DNA sequence encoding this CDR3. The rearrangement joins TRBV2 to TRBJ1-5, with D maybe TRBD1 (6 bases). V was trimmed by 3 bases and J by 7 bases, leaving 13 bases between them. The CDR3 length is 14 residues. The V gene's germline CDR1 is SNHLY and CDR2 FYNNEI. CDR3 residues: CASSDRGVGQPQHF. In DNA form, the CDR3 reads TGTGCCAGCAGTGACAGGGGAGTGGGACAGCCCCAGCATTTT. Supplemented by reference TRBV2 and TRBJ1-5, the full variable domain reads EPEVTQTPSHQVTQMGQEVILRCVPISNHLYFYWYRQILGQKVEFLVSFYNNEISEKSEIFDDQFSVERPDGSNFTLKIRSTKLEDSAMYFCASSDRGVGQPQHFGDGTRLSIL.

This clone was counted at least ten times. The chain carries TRBV3-1 (or the pseudogene TRBV3-2) and TRBJ1-3; D is unclear. V gave up 0 bases and J gave up 0 bases, with 15 bases separating them. This CDR3 is built from 18 residues. Germline V lookup: CDR1 LGHDT, CDR2 YNNKEL (reference sequence). CDR3 sequence (DNA): TGTGCCAGCAGCCAAGATACCCCCCGCGCGAGCTCTGGAAACACCATATATTTT. Translation: CASSQDTPRASSGNTIYF.

This clone was seen once. The J gene is TRBJ2-5, the V gene TRBV18, with TRBD2 matching over 13 bases. J lost 3 bases, V lost 3 bases, and 7 bases had no gene match. CDR3 size: 17 residues. The V gene's germline CDR1 is KGHSH and CDR2 LQKENI. CDR3 in amino acids: CASSPLIGLAGEETQYF. In DNA form, the CDR3 reads TGTGCCAGCTCACCTTTGATCGGACTAGCGGGAGAAGAGACCCAGTACTTC.

This chain uses TRBV3-1 (or the pseudogene TRBV3-2) with TRBJ2-4; 7 bases agree with TRBD1. J gave up 8 bases and V 2 bases, and 12 bases lay outside the gene matches. The CDR3 consists of 16 residues. CDR1 is LGHDT and CDR2 is YNNKEL in the germline V gene (reference sequence). CDR3 amino acids: CASSQMTGAGGHIQYF. The CDR3 DNA follows: TGTGCCAGCAGCCAAATGACCGGGGCAGGGGGACACATTCAGTACTTC.

This clone appeared a few times. The rearrangement joins TRBV19 to TRBJ1-3, with 8 bases matching TRBD1. The V gene end was trimmed by 7 bases and the J gene end by 4 bases; junction bases not matched to a gene: 3. The CDR3 spans 13 residues. Germline V CDR1 and CDR2: LNHDA, SQIVND (reference sequence). CDR3 DNA sequence: TGTGCCAGTACTGGGACAGGAGGAAACACCATATATTTT. It translates to CASTGTGGNTIYF. The full variable domain, with the rest looked up from reference TRBV19 and TRBJ1-3, is DGGITQSPKYLFRKEGQNVTLSCEQNLNHDAMYWYRQDPGQGLRLIYYSQIVNDFQKGDIAEGYSVSREKKESFPLTVTSAQKNPTAFYLCASTGTGGNTIYFGEGSWLTVV.

This clone has ten or more counts. Other DNA sequences in the sample encode the same CDR3. V is TRBV3-1 (or the pseudogene TRBV3-2) and J is TRBJ1-2; 9 bases agree with TRBD1. The germline gives CDR1 LGHDT, CDR2 YNNKEL (reference sequence). V was pared by 2 bases and J by 8 bases, with 3 bases of the junction left unmatched. This CDR3 comprises 13 residues. The CDR3 DNA reads as TGTGCCAGCAGCCAAATCGGGACAGGGGGCTACACCTTC. Translation gives CASSQIGTGGYTF.

V usage is TRBV7-3 and J usage is TRBJ2-1; TRBD2 agrees at 8 bases. The V and J ends lost 3 bases and 1 base, in that order; junction bases with no gene match: 5. Germline V gives CDR1 SGHTA, CDR2 FQGTGA. The CDR3 has 16 residues. The CDR3 sequence: CASSLQAGVSYNEQFF. The CDR3 nucleotides are TGTGCCAGCAGCTTGCAAGCGGGAGTTTCCTACAATGAGCAGTTCTTC.

The V gene is TRBV11-2, the J gene TRBJ2-7, with a weak D call TRBD1 (5 bases). Germline V gene lookup returns CDR1 SGHAT and CDR2 FQNNGV. The CDR3 totals 12 residues. V lost 6 bases to trimming and J lost 9 bases, with 15 bases between them. DNA for the CDR3: TGTGCCAGCAGGACAGTAGGTGAAAGGCAGTACTTC. Translation: CASRTVGERQYF.